The clone carrying this T cell receptor (beta chain) was counted a few times. The antigen remains undetermined. This specimen belongs to a study of spatial heterogeneity in lung cancer. The study's findings and limits: Circulating ubiquitous expanded tumor TCRs were observed more frequently at resection than at follow-up.

The time point denotes: sample taken at primary tumor resection. The V and J ends lost 0 bases and 6 bases respectively, with 15 bases between them. The germline V gene encodes CDR1 DFQATT and CDR2 SNEGSKA (reference sequence). This CDR3 is built from 15 residues. TCRdb processed the 5' RACE reads anew with MiXCR; each CDR3 protein has one entry. The sample has about 48,000 distinct CDR3 sequences; 5.3% are singletons. The sample was PBMCs, taken at surgery. This rearrangement joins TRBV20-1 to TRBJ2-1; maybe TRBD1 (5 bases). This clonotype was obtained from a male donor with early-stage non-small cell lung cancer. The CDR3 region is CSARDGASLPNEQFF. The CDR3 DNA reads TGCAGTGCTAGAGATGGGGCTAGTCTGCCCAATGAGCAGTTCTTC.